This TCR beta chain was sequenced for a study of molecular identifiers for immune sequencing clone quantification. Study-wide results and limits: Identical TCR molecules sharing a barcode could underestimate highly expanded clone sizes. In CMV-specific effectors, clones above 20 copies held over 99% of molecules; naive, under 1%.

Via MiXCR, TCRdb re-called the PCR reads, giving one row per CDR3 protein. Here the sample spans 9,500 to 10,000 distinct CDR3 sequences, approximately 19% being singletons. Isolation of naive CD8 T cells was achieved by sorting on a CD8+CD4-CCR7+CD45RA+ phenotype. This clonotype was recorded many times. What it binds is not known. The sequence came from a human donor in good health. Some libraries in this study had Jurkat cell RNA spiked in. The source material was naive CD8+ T cells from blood, with Jurkat cell RNA spiked in. Subset defined: FACS-sorted CD8+CD4-CCR7+CD45RA+ naive T cells.

The CDR3 sequence is CASSLSGRNGYTF. The CDR3 region has the DNA TGTGCCAGCAGTTTATCAGGGCGAAACGGCTACACCTTC. This sequence joins TRBV27 and TRBJ1-2, with D hard to call. Trimming removed 0 bases from V and 8 bases from J, with 10 bases in between. The CDR3 runs 13 residues. Germline CDR1 reads MNHEY; CDR2 reads SMNVEV (reference sequence).